The text below deals with one T cell receptor (beta chain). Its matching antigen is unknown. Germline assignment: CDR1 SGHTA and CDR2 FQGNSA. Trimming stripped 2 bases from V and 2 bases from J, with 12 bases between. The CDR3 extends over 15 amino acids. Primers included in the PCR were 60 Vbeta and 13 Jbeta primers. Clones were read by immunoSEQ multiplex PCR, and TCRdb kept only the in-frame ones, dropping some. Of 300,000 or so clones listed, 84% are singletons. The data derive from a study of cytomegalovirus exposure and HLA in healthy donors. For the study at large: In an early release, HLA-typed donors contributed 77 million or so unique TCR sequences.

Regarding the study as a whole: V- and J-gene trimming of TCR beta was linked (in a later analysis) to a missense DCLRE1C variant. Looking again later, the authors saw that most CMV-associated TCR beta chains seemed HLA-restricted. Several top significant clusters appeared, in a later analysis, to be linked to common viral pathogens.

Sequencing was performed on PBMCs. This chain connects TRBV7-2 to TRBJ1-1; no definite D call. The origin of this receptor is a woman aged 40-49 years in good health and CMV-seropositive. Written as DNA, the CDR3 is TGTGCCAGCAGCTTATTTGGGCAGATAAACACTGAAGCTTTCTTT. Encoded protein: CASSLFGQINTEAFF. Combining the CDR3 with reference TRBV7-2 and TRBJ1-1 gives the whole variable domain GAGVSQSPSNKVTEKGKDVELRCDPISGHTALYWYRQSLGQGLEFLIYFQGNSAPDKSGLPSDRFSAERTGGSVSTLTIQRTQQEDSAVYLCASSLFGQINTEAFFGQGTRLTVV.